The clone carrying this T cell receptor beta chain was counted between two and nine times. Germline V gives CDR1 SGHAT, CDR2 FQNNGV. The CDR3 runs to 15 residues. V dropped 7 bases and J dropped 3; count of bases not matched to a gene: 8. TCRdb called the RT-PCR reads again in MiXCR, with one record for every CDR3 protein. The sample shows almost 700,000 distinct CDR3 sequences, 14% of them seen only once. The TCR originated in a female donor in good health, serving as a healthy control. Sample: memory CD4+ T cells from blood. The gene calls are TRBV11-2 and TRBJ2-1; 8 positions match TRBD2. This chain's CDR3 is CASTLGRGGYNEQFF. CDR3 nucleotide sequence: TGTGCCAGCACATTGGGACGGGGGGGCTACAATGAGCAGTTCTTC.